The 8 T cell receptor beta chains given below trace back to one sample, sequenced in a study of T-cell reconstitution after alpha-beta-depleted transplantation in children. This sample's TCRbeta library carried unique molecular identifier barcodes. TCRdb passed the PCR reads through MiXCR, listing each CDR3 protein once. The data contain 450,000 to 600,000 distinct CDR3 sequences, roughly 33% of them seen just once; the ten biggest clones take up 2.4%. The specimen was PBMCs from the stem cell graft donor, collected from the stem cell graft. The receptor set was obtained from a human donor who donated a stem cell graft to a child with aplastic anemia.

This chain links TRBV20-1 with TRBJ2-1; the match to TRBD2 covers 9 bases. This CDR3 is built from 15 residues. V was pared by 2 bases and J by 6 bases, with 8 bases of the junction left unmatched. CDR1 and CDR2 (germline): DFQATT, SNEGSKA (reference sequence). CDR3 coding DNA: TGCAGTGCTAGAACCGCGGCTAGCGGGACCAATGAGCAGTTCTTC. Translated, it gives CSARTAASGTNEQFF.

The CDR3 protein is CATSLRRQGGGAFF. As DNA, the CDR3 is TGTGCCACCAGCTTACGTAGACAGGGCGGAGGGGCTTTCTTT. This rearrangement joins TRBV24-1 to TRBJ1-1; TRBD1 matches at 7 bases. The CDR3 extends over 14 amino acids. The trim removed 7 bases at V and 11 bases at J, leaving 15 bases unmatched. Germline V gene data show CDR1 as KGHDR and CDR2 as SFDVKD.

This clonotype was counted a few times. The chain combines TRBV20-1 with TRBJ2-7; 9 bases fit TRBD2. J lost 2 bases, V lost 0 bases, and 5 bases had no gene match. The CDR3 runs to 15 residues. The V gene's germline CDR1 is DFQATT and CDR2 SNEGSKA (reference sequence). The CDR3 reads CSARDSGRGAYEQYF. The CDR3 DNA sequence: TGCAGTGCTAGAGATAGCGGGAGAGGGGCCTACGAGCAGTACTTC.

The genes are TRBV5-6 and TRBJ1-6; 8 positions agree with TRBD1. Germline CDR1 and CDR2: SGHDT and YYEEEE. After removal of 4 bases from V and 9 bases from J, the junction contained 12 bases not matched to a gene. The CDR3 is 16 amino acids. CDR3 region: CASSQTGTGGISPLHF. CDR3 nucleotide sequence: TGTGCCAGCAGCCAAACCGGGACAGGCGGGATTTCACCCCTCCACTTT. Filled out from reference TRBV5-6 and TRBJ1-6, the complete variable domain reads DAGVTQSPTHLIKTRGQQVTLRCSPKSGHDTVSWYQQALGQGPQFIFQYYEEEERQRGNFPDRFSGHQFPNYSSELNVNALLLGDSALYLCASSQTGTGGISPLHFGNGTRLTVT.

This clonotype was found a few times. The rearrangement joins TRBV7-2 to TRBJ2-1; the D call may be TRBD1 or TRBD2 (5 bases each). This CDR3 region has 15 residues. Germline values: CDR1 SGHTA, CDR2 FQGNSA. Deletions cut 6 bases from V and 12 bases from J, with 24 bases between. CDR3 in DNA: TGTGCCAGCAGACCGGACGGGGCCCGGTACGATGGGCAGTTCTTC. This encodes CASRPDGARYDGQFF.

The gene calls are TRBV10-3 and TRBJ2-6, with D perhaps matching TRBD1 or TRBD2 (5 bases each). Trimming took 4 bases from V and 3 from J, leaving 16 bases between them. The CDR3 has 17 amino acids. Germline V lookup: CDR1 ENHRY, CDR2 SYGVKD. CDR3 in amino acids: CAISGRGIVFGANVLTF. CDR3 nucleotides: TGTGCCATCAGTGGTCGGGGCATAGTCTTTGGGGCCAACGTCCTGACTTTC.

CDR3 DNA sequence: TGTGCCAGCAGCTCTAGCGGGAGTGTAGGTAATGAGCAGTTCTTC. Translated, it gives CASSSSGSVGNEQFF. The chain couples TRBV7-9 to TRBJ2-1; 10 nucleotides align to TRBD2. Germline lookup yields CDR1 SEHNR and CDR2 FQNEAQ (reference sequence). The junction had 7 bases not matched to a gene; V was cut back by 4 bases and J by 7 bases. CDR3 length: 15 residues.

This CDR3 reads CATSRTHDTGELFF. The CDR3 nucleotides read TGTGCCACCAGCAGGACTCATGACACCGGGGAGCTGTTTTTT. The chain combines TRBV15 with TRBJ2-2; D is undetermined. Trimming left V 3 bases short and J 3 bases short, with 8 bases between. This CDR3 region has 14 residues. Germline values: CDR1 LNHNV, CDR2 YYDKDF (reference sequence).